This TCR beta chain was identified during a study of Graves' ophthalmopathy and Graves' hyperthyroidism. Amplification targeted the TCR beta CDR3 regions, with RNA transcripts as the source material. After a first-round RT-PCR with HTBI primers, a second-round multiplex PCR was run. TCRdb reprocessed the multiplex PCR reads via MiXCR and lists one record per CDR3 protein. In the table there are roughly 500,000 distinct CDR3 sequences, roughly 14% of which are singletons. The CDR3 is made up of 13 amino acids. Germline values: CDR1 KGHDR, CDR2 SFDVKD. The V and J ends lost 9 bases and 6 bases, in that order; junction bases with no gene match: 0.

The sequence came from a woman in her twenties or thirties with Graves' ophthalmopathy. V and J are TRBV24-1 and TRBJ2-2; 13 bases line up with TRBD2. The source material was blood. CDR3 sequence (DNA): TGTGCCACCGGACTAGCGGGGGCCGGGGAGCTGTTTTTT. Amino acid sequence: CATGLAGAGELFF.